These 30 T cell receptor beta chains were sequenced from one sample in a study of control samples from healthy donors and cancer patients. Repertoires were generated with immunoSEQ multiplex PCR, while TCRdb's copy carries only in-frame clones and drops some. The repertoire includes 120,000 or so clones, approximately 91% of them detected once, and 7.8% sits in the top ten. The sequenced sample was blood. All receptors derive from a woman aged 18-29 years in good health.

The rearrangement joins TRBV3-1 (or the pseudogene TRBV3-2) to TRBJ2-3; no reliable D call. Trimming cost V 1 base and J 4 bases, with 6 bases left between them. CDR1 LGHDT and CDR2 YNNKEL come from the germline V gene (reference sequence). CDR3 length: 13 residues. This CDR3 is CASSQGRADTQYF. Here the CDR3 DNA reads TGTGCCAGCAGCCAAGGTCGGGCAGATACGCAGTATTTT.

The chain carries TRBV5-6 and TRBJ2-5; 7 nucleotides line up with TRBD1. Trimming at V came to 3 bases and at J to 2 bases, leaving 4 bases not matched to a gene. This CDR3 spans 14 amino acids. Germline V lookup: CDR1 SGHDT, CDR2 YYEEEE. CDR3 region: CASSSGTEQETQYF. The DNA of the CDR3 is TGTGCCAGCAGCTCGGGGACAGAACAAGAGACCCAGTACTTC.

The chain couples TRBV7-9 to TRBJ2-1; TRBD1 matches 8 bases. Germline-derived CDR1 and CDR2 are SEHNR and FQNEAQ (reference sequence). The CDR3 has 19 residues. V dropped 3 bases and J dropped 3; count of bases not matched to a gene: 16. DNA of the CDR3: TGTGCCAGCAGCTTGACAGGGGCCGTCTACGGAGGAGGCTACAATGAGCAGTTCTTC. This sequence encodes CASSLTGAVYGGGYNEQFF. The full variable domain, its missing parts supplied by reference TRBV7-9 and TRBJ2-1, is DTGVSQNPRHKITKRGQNVTFRCDPISEHNRLYWYRQTLGQGPEFLTYFQNEAQLEKSRLLSDRFSAERPKGSFSTLEIQRTEQGDSAMYLCASSLTGAVYGGGYNEQFFGPGTRLTVL.

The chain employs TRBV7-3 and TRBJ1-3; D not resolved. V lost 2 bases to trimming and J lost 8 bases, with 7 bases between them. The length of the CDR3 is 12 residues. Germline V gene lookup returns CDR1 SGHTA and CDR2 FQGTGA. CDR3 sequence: CASSLSRDTIYF. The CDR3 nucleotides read TGTGCCAGCAGCTTATCAAGGGACACCATATATTTT.

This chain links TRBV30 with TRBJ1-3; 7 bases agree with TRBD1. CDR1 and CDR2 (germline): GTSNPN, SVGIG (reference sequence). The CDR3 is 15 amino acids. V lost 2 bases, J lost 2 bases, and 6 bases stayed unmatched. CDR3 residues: CAWSPQGTPGNTIYF. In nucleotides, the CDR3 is TGTGCCTGGAGTCCACAGGGGACTCCTGGAAACACCATATATTTT.

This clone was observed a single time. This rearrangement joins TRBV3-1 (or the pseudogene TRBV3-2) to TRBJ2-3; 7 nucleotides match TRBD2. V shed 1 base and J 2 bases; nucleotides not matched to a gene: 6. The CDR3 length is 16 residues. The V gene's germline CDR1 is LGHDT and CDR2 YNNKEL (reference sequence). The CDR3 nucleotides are TGTGCCAGCAGCCAAGCTTTGGGGGGGAACACAGATACGCAGTATTTT. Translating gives CASSQALGGNTDTQYF.

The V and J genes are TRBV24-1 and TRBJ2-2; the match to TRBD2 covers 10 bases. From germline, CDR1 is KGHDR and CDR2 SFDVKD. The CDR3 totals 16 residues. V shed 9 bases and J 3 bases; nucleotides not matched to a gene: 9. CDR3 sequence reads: CATLDSGRTDTGELFF. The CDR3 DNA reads TGTGCCACCTTGGATAGCGGGAGGACGGACACCGGGGAGCTGTTTTTT.

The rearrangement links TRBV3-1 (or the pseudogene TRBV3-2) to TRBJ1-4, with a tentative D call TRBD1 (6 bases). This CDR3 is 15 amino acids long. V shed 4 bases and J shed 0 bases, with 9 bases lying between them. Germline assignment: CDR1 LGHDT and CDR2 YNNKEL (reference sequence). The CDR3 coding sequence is TGTGCCAGCAGCCTGAGGACAGCAACTAATGAAAAACTGTTTTTT. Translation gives CASSLRTATNEKLFF.

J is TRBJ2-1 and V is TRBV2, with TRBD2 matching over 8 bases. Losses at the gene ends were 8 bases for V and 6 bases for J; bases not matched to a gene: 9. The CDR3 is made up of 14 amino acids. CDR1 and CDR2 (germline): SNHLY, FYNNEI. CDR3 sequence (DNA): TGTGCCAGCCATAGCGGGGAATTAGTCAATGAGCAGTTCTTC. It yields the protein CASHSGELVNEQFF.

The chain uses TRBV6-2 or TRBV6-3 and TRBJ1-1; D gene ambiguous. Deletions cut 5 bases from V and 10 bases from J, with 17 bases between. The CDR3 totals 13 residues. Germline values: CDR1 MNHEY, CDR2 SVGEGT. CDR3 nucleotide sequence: TGTGCCAGCAGTCTCTCTCTGGGTGCGGTAGCTTTCTTT. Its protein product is CASSLSLGAVAFF.

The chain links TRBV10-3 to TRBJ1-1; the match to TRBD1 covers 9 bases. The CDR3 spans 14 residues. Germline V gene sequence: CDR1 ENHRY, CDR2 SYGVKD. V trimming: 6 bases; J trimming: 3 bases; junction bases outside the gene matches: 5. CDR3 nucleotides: TGTGCCATCAGAGGACAGGGGTTTTACACTGAAGCTTTCTTT. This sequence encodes CAIRGQGFYTEAFF.

CDR3 nucleotides: TGTGCCAGCAGTTACTCCGAAAATTGGGCAGCAGTGGATGCTTTCTTT. It is translated as CASSYSENWAAVDAFF. This sequence joins TRBV6-5 and TRBJ1-1; D uncertain. Germline CDR1 and CDR2: MNHEY and SVGAGI. The CDR3 totals 16 residues. Trimming stripped 0 bases from V and 11 bases from J, with 22 bases between.

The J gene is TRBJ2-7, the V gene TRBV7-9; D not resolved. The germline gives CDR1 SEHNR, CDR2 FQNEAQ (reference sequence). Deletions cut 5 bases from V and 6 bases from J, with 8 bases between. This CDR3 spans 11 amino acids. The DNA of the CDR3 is TGTGCCAGCAGCAGGTCGCGCGAGCAGTACTTC. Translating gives CASSRSREQYF.

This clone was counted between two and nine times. The CDR3 sequence: CASSPLGYGTQYF. As DNA, the CDR3 is TGTGCCAGCAGCCCCTTGGGGTACGGTACGCAGTATTTT. This chain joins TRBV7-3 and TRBJ2-3; no firm D call. The germline CDR1 and CDR2 sequences are SGHTA and FQGTGA. The V gene lost 5 bases and the J gene lost 8 bases, with 14 bases spanning the gap. The CDR3 sequence is 13 residues long. The full variable domain, in which reference TRBV7-3 and TRBJ2-3 provide the parts outside the CDR3, is GAGVSQTPSNKVTEKGKYVELRCDPISGHTALYWYRQSLGQGPEFLIYFQGTGAADDSGLPNDRFFAVRPEGSVSTLKIQRTERGDSAVYLCASSPLGYGTQYFGPGTRLTVL.

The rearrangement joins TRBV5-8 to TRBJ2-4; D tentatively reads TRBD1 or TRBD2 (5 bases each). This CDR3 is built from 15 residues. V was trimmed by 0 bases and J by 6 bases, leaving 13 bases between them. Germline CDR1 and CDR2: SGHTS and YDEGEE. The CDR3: CASSLAEGWINIQYF. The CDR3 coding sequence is TGTGCCAGCAGCTTGGCCGAGGGGTGGATAAACATTCAGTACTTC.

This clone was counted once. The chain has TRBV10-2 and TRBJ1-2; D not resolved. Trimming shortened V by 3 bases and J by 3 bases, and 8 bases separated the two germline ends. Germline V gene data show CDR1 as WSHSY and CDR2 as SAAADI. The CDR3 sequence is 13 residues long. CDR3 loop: CASSDATDYGYTF. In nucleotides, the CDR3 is TGCGCCAGCAGTGATGCAACGGACTATGGCTACACCTTC.

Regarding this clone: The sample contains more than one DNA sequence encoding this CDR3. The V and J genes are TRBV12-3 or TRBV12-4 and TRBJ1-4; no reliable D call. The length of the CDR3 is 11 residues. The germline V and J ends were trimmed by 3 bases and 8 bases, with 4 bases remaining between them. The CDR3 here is CASSFGEKLFF. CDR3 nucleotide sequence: TGTGCCAGCAGTTTTGGAGAAAAACTGTTTTTT.

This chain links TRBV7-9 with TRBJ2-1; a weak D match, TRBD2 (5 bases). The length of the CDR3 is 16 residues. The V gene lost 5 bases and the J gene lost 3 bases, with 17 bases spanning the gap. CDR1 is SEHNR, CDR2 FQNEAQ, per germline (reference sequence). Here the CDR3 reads CASSTLGVRVYNEQFF. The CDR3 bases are TGTGCCAGCAGCACTTTAGGAGTGAGGGTCTACAATGAGCAGTTCTTC.

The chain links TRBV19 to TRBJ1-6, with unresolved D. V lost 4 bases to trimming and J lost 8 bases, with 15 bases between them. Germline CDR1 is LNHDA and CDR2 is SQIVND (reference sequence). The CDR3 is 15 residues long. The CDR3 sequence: CASSSSGLGYSPLHF. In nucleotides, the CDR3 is TGTGCCAGTAGTAGTTCGGGCCTGGGTTATTCACCCCTCCACTTT.

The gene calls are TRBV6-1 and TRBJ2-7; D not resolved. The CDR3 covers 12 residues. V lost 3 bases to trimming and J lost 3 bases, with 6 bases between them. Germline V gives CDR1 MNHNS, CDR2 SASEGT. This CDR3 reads CASSDDLYEQYF. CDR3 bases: TGTGCCAGCAGTGACGATCTCTACGAGCAGTACTTC.

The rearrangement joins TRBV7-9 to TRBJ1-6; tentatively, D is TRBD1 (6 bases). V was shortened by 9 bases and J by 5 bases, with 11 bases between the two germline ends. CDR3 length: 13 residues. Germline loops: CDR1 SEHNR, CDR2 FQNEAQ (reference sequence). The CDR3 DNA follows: TGTGCCAGTTCAGGGGAGAATAATTCACCCCTCCACTTT. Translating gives CASSGENNSPLHF.

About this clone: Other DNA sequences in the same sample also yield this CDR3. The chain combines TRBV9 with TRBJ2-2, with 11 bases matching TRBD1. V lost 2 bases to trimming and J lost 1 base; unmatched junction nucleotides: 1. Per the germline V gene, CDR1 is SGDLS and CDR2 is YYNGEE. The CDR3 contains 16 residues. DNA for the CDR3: TGTGCCAGCAGCGTTGGGACAGGGGGGAACACCGGGGAGCTGTTTTTT. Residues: CASSVGTGGNTGELFF.

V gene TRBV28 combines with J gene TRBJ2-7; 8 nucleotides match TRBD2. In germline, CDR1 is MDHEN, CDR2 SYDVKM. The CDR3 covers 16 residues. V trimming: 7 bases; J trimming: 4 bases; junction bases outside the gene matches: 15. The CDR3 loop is CASTPWGAGAGYEQYF. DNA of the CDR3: TGTGCCAGCACCCCCTGGGGAGCGGGAGCTGGGTACGAGCAGTACTTC.

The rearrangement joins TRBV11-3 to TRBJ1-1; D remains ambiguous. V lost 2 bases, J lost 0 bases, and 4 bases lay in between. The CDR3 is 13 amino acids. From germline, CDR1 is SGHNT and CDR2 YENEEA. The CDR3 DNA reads TGTGCCAGCAGCTTATATCTGAACACTGAAGCTTTCTTT. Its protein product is CASSLYLNTEAFF.

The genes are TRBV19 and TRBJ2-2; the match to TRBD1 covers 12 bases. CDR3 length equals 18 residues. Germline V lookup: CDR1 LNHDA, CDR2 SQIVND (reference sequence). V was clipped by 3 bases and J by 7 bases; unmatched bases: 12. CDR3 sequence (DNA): TGTGCCAGTAGTATTATCTACCGGGACAGGGGGCACTTCGGGGAGCTGTTTTTT. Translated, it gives CASSIIYRDRGHFGELFF. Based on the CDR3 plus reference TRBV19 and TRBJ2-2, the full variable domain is DGGITQSPKYLFRKEGQNVTLSCEQNLNHDAMYWYRQDPGQGLRLIYYSQIVNDFQKGDIAEGYSVSREKKESFPLTVTSAQKNPTAFYLCASSIIYRDRGHFGELFFGEGSRLTVL.

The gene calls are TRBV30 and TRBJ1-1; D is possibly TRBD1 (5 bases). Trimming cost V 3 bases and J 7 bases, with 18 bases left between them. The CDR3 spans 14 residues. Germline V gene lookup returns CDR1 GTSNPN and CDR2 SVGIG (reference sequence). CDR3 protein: CAWRPDGVGGEAFF. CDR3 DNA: TGTGCCTGGAGGCCCGATGGAGTTGGGGGTGAAGCTTTCTTT.

CDR3 sequence: CASSVGGTTDTQYF. The DNA for the CDR3 is TGTGCCAGCAGCGTAGGGGGGACCACAGATACGCAGTATTTT. V gene TRBV3-1 (or the pseudogene TRBV3-2) combines with J gene TRBJ2-3; D assignment may be TRBD1 or TRBD2 (6 bases each). With 5 bases removed from V and 2 bases from J, the gap between germline ends came to 11 bases. This CDR3 comprises 14 residues. The V gene's germline CDR1 is LGHDT and CDR2 YNNKEL (reference sequence).

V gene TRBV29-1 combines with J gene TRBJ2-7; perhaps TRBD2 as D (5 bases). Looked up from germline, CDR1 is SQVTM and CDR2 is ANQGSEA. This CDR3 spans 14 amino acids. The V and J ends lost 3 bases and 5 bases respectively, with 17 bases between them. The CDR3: CSVDRGNSGNEQYF. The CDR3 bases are TGCAGCGTTGATCGAGGGAACTCGGGGAACGAGCAGTACTTC.

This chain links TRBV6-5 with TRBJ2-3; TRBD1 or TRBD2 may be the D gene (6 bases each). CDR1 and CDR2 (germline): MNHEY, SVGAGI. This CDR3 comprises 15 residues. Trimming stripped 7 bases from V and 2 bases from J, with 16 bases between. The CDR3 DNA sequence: TGTGCCAGCAATATCAGGGGACTGTCCACAGATACGCAGTATTTT. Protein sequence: CASNIRGLSTDTQYF.

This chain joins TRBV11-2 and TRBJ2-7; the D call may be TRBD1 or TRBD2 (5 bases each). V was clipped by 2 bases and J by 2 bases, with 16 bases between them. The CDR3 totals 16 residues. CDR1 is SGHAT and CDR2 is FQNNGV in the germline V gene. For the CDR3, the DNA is TGTGCCAGCAGCTTACCCTCCCGGGACGCAGCCTACGAGCAGTACTTC. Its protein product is CASSLPSRDAAYEQYF.